This T cell receptor beta chain was retrieved from a study of beta chain features in type 1 diabetes. Findings of the study overall: Amplification by PCR could prefer shorter templates, with the same effect in patients and controls.

On this clone itself: The antigen is unknown.

The whole isolated RNA underwent reverse transcription, so sequencing captured expressed TCRB transcripts. The protocol was immunoSEQ multiplex PCR, while the TCRdb copy is restricted to in-frame clones and leaves out a portion. The table has nearly 250,000 clones, roughly 15% seen once. CDR3 length: 13 residues. The junction had 5 bases not matched to a gene; V was cut back by 11 bases and J by 2 bases. In germline, CDR1 is LNHDA, CDR2 SQIVND (reference sequence). The specimen sequenced was naive CD4+ T cells from blood. The chain is built from TRBV19 and TRBJ2-3, with 9 bases lining up with TRBD1. The clonotype originates from a woman in her forties in good health. This chain's CDR3 is CAVRDRDTDTQYF. CDR3 DNA sequence: TGTGCCGTCCGGGACAGGGACACAGATACGCAGTATTTT.